These 13 T cell receptor beta chains share one sample of origin, sequenced in a study of CD8 T cells in ankylosing spondylitis. TCRdb reprocessed the 5' RACE reads with MiXCR, giving one entry per CDR3 protein. The sample contains approximately 250,000 distinct CDR3 sequences, more than 9% of which appear only once. The specimen was blood, either unsorted or a sorted T cell fraction (not recorded which). The receptor source for this set is a male donor with ankylosing spondylitis or in good health (not recorded which).

In its sample, this clonotype was seen a few times. The V gene is TRBV5-6, the J gene TRBJ2-3, with a tentative D call TRBD2 (6 bases). V was shortened by 4 bases and J by 14 bases, with 20 bases between the two germline ends. The CDR3 is 13 amino acids. The germline V gene has CDR1 SGHDT and CDR2 YYEEEE. CDR3 in amino acids: CASSRGRDHGGYF. CDR3 bases: TGTGCCAGCAGCCGAGGACGGGATCACGGGGGGTATTTT.

Ten or more counts support this clonotype. This rearrangement joins TRBV29-1 to TRBJ1-1; D is perhaps TRBD1 (5 bases). CDR3 length equals 13 residues. Deletions cut 7 bases from V and 2 bases from J, with 14 bases between. Germline loops: CDR1 SQVTM, CDR2 ANQGSEA. The chain's CDR3 is CSGIRQLNTEAFF. The CDR3 bases are TGCAGCGGAATTCGACAGTTAAACACTGAAGCTTTCTTT.

The sample holds many counts of this clonotype. The chain carries TRBV5-1 and TRBJ1-1, with TRBD1 identical over 8 bases. V was pared by 3 bases and J by 1 base, with 11 bases of the junction left unmatched. This CDR3 comprises 17 residues. Germline V CDR1 and CDR2: SGHRS, YFSETQ. The chain's CDR3 is CASSSPGGSGGNTEAFF. The CDR3 DNA is TGCGCCAGCAGCTCCCCAGGGGGCTCAGGAGGGAACACTGAAGCTTTCTTT.

This sequence joins TRBV30 and TRBJ1-1; TRBD1 is a possible D gene (5 bases). The V end lost 3 bases, the J end lost 0 bases, and 8 bases lay between the germline ends. The CDR3 totals 13 residues. Germline V gene lookup returns CDR1 GTSNPN and CDR2 SVGIG (reference sequence). The CDR3 bases are TGTGCCTGGAGGAAGGGGCTGAACACTGAAGCTTTCTTT. This codes for CAWRKGLNTEAFF.

A word on this clonotype: A read error may be the cause here, since a much bigger clone is one base away. The chain recombines TRBV11-3 with TRBJ1-1; no clear D. V was trimmed by 5 bases and J by 6 bases, leaving 13 bases between them. This CDR3 has 13 residues. The germline V gene encodes CDR1 SGHNT and CDR2 YENEEA. CDR3: CASSPTLYPEAFF. In DNA, the CDR3 is TGTGCCAGCAGCCCAACCCTTTATCCTGAAGCTTTCTTT.

This clonotype was found many times. This chain uses TRBV5-6 with TRBJ2-5; perhaps TRBD1 as D (5 bases). This CDR3 has 11 amino acids. The V end lost 4 bases, the J end lost 9 bases, and 10 bases lay between the germline ends. CDR1 SGHDT and CDR2 YYEEEE come from the germline V gene. In DNA form, the CDR3 reads TGTGCCAGCAGCGTCCAGGGTCCCCAGTACTTC. It specifies CASSVQGPQYF.

The chain combines TRBV2 with TRBJ1-1; tentatively, D is TRBD1 (6 bases). Trimming took off 1 base at V and 5 bases at J, with 8 bases between the two ends. Germline CDR1 reads SNHLY; CDR2 reads FYNNEI. The CDR3 loop spans 13 amino acids. CDR3 coding DNA: TGTGCCAGCAGTGAAGGCAGGGGAACTGAAGCTTTCTTT. Translating it yields CASSEGRGTEAFF.

This clonotype was observed at least ten times. The genes are TRBV29-1 and TRBJ2-7; TRBD2 matches 10 bases. Germline V CDR1 and CDR2: SQVTM, ANQGSEA. After removal of 7 bases from V and 5 bases from J, the junction contained 8 bases not matched to a gene. The CDR3 contains 13 residues. The DNA for the CDR3 is TGCAGCGGGGGCAGAGCGGGAGGGAACGAGCAGTACTTC. Its protein is CSGGRAGGNEQYF.

The V and J genes are TRBV19 and TRBJ1-1; TRBD1 is a possible D gene (5 bases). Germline-derived CDR1 and CDR2 are LNHDA and SQIVND (reference sequence). This CDR3 has 15 amino acids. The V end lost 9 bases, the J end lost 4 bases, and 21 bases lay between the germline ends. The CDR3 nucleotides read TGTGCCAGCCTAGCCTCGAGGGAGAGGGGCACTGAAGCTTTCTTT. It codes for CASLASRERGTEAFF.

This clonotype showed up just a few times. The rearrangement uses TRBV7-7 and TRBJ2-1; either TRBD1 or TRBD2 may fit D (6 bases each). Germline assignment: CDR1 SSHAT and CDR2 FNYEAQ (reference sequence). V was pared by 5 bases and J by 2 bases, with 22 bases between. This CDR3 is built from 18 residues. Here the CDR3 DNA reads TGTGCCAGCAGCCCCACCGCCACAGGGAGGATGACCTACAATGAGCAGTTCTTC. It codes for CASSPTATGRMTYNEQFF.

The chain couples TRBV20-1 to TRBJ2-2; 7 bases are shared with TRBD2. This CDR3 is built from 14 residues. With 3 bases clipped from V and 4 bases from J, the junction kept 5 bases outside the gene matches. CDR1 DFQATT and CDR2 SNEGSKA come from the germline V gene (reference sequence). The CDR3 region has the DNA TGCAGTGCTAGTGGCGGGGGAGCCACCGGGGAGCTGTTTTTT. Protein sequence: CSASGGGATGELFF.

This clonotype appeared many times. V is TRBV10-2 and J is TRBJ1-1; tentative D call: TRBD1 (5 bases). This CDR3 is built from 18 residues. Germline CDR1 WSHSY, CDR2 SAAADI. Trimming removed 8 bases at V and 1 base at J, with 26 bases between. Written as DNA, the CDR3 is TGCGCCAGCTGTGTGGGTGGCAGGACACTGGAGACGAACACTGAAGCTTTCTTT. Amino acids: CASCVGGRTLETNTEAFF.

This clonotype was found many times. The genes are TRBV3-1 and TRBJ2-5; D not resolved. The CDR3 length is 13 residues. CDR1 is LGHDT and CDR2 is YNNKEL in the germline V gene (reference sequence). Trimming took 6 bases from V and 1 from J, leaving 9 bases between them. CDR3 in DNA: TGTGCCAGCAGTCGCGTGATCCAAGAGACCCAGTACTTC. Translating it yields CASSRVIQETQYF.